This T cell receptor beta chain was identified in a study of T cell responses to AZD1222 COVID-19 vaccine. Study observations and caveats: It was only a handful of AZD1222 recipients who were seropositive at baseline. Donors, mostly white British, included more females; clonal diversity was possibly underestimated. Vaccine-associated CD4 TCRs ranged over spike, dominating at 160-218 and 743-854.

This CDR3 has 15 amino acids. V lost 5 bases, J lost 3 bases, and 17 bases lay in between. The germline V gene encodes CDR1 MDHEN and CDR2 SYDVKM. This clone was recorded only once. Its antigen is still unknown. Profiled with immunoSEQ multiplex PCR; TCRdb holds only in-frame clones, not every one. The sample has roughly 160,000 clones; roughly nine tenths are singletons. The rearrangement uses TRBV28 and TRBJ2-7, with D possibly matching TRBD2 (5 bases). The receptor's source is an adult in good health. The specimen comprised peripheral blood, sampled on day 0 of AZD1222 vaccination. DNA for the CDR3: TGTGCCAGCAGTGTGTTGAGGGTTCAGAACTACGAGCAGTACTTC. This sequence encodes CASSVLRVQNYEQYF.